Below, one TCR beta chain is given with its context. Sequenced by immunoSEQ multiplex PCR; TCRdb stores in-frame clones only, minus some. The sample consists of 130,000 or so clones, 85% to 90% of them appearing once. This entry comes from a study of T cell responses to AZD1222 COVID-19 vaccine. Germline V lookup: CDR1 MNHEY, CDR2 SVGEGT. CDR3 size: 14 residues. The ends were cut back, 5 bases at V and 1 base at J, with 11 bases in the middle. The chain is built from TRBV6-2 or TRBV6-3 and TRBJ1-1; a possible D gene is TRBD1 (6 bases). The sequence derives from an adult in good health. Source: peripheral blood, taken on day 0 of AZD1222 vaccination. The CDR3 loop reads CASSNDRPNTEAFF. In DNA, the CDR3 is TGTGCCAGCAGTAACGACAGGCCGAACACTGAAGCTTTCTTT.